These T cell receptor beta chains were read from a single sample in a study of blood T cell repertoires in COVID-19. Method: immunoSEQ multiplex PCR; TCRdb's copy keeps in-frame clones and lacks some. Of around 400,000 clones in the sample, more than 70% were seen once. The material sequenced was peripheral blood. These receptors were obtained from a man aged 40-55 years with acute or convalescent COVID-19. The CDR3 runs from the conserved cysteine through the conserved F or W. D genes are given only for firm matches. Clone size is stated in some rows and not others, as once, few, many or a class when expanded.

CDR3 DNA: TGTGCCAGCAGCGGCGGACTAGCGGGGGTAGAGACCCAGTACTTC
CDR3 protein: CASSGGLAGVETQYF
V gene: TRBV7-9
J gene: TRBJ2-5
clone size: once
D gene: TRBD2

CDR3 DNA: TGTGCCAGCAGCTTACGAGGCACGCTTGCGGAGACCCAGTACTTC
CDR3 protein: CASSLRGTLAETQYF
V gene: TRBV7-2
J gene: TRBJ2-5
clone size: NA
D gene: NA

CDR3 DNA: TGCGCCAGCAGTTACTCGGGGACAGCACCATTAAACTCGGATGGCTACACCTTC
CDR3 protein: CASSYSGTAPLNSDGYTF
V gene: TRBV5-1
J gene: TRBJ1-2
clone size: NA
D gene: TRBD1

CDR3 DNA: TGTGCCAGCAGTCTCGATCAGGGTTTCTTTAGCAATCAGCCCCAGCATTTT
CDR3 protein: CASSLDQGFFSNQPQHF
V gene: TRBV28
J gene: TRBJ1-5
clone size: NA
D gene: NA

CDR3 DNA: TGTGCCAGCTCACCATCGCGGGAGGGCACAGATACGCAGTATTTT
CDR3 protein: CASSPSREGTDTQYF
V gene: TRBV18
J gene: TRBJ2-3
clone size: NA
D gene: TRBD2

CDR3 DNA: TGTGCCAGTAGTAAAGGACAGTTGAACACTGAAGCTTTCTTT
CDR3 protein: CASSKGQLNTEAFF
V gene: TRBV19
J gene: TRBJ1-1
clone size: NA
D gene: NA

CDR3 DNA: TGTGCCAGCAGTGAAACCAGGGGAACTGAAGCTTTCTTT
CDR3 protein: CASSETRGTEAFF
V gene: TRBV6-1
J gene: TRBJ1-1
clone size: NA
D gene: NA

CDR3 DNA: TGTGCCAGTACTCTGGCTAGCAGCTACAATGAGCAGTTCTTC
CDR3 protein: CASTLASSYNEQFF
V gene: TRBV6-6
J gene: TRBJ2-1
clone size: once
D gene: NA

CDR3 DNA: TGTGCCAGCAGCAGCGATAACACCGGGGAGCTGTTTTTT
CDR3 protein: CASSSDNTGELFF
V gene: TRBV5-6
J gene: TRBJ2-2
clone size: NA
D gene: NA

CDR3 DNA: TGCGCCAGCAGCCAAGGTACGGGGGGCGGGAAGGGGAACACTGAAGCTTTCTTT
CDR3 protein: CASSQGTGGGKGNTEAFF
V gene: TRBV4-3
J gene: TRBJ1-1
clone size: NA
D gene: NA

CDR3 DNA: TGTGCCAGCAGCTGGGACAGGGGTTCCTACGAGCAGTACTTC
CDR3 protein: CASSWDRGSYEQYF
V gene: TRBV2
J gene: TRBJ2-7
clone size: NA
D gene: TRBD1

CDR3 DNA: TGTGCCAGCAGCCAAGGAGCAGGCGCCGGGGAGCTGTTTTTT
CDR3 protein: CASSQGAGAGELFF
V gene: TRBV3-1/TRBV3-2
J gene: TRBJ2-2
clone size: NA
D gene: NA

CDR3 DNA: TGTGCCAGCAGACTACAGGGTCTTCCCCAGCATTTT
CDR3 protein: CASRLQGLPQHF
V gene: TRBV12-3/TRBV12-4
J gene: TRBJ1-5
clone size: once
D gene: NA

CDR3 DNA: TGTGCCATCAGTGGAGGGACAGGGGTCGGTTCGAGTTCCTACGAGCAGTACTTC
CDR3 protein: CAISGGTGVGSSSYEQYF
V gene: TRBV10-3
J gene: TRBJ2-7
clone size: few
D gene: TRBD1

CDR3 DNA: TGTGCCTGGAGTGTAAAACAGATACCCTCCTACGAGCAGTACTTC
CDR3 protein: CAWSVKQIPSYEQYF
V gene: TRBV30
J gene: TRBJ2-7
clone size: NA
D gene: NA

CDR3 DNA: TGTGCCAGCGCCCCACGGACAGGGGAAGATACGCAGTATTTT
CDR3 protein: CASAPRTGEDTQYF
V gene: TRBV19
J gene: TRBJ2-3
clone size: NA
D gene: TRBD1

CDR3 DNA: TGTGCCAGCAGATCGCCGCCTGGAGGGGCTATCTACAATGAGCAGTTCTTC
CDR3 protein: CASRSPPGGAIYNEQFF
V gene: TRBV7-9
J gene: TRBJ2-1
clone size: NA
D gene: NA

CDR3 DNA: TGTGCCAGTAGTACTGGTCCTGCGGGCAATCAGCCCCAGCATTTT
CDR3 protein: CASSTGPAGNQPQHF
V gene: TRBV19
J gene: TRBJ1-5
clone size: NA
D gene: NA

CDR3 DNA: TGCAGTGCTAGGCAGGGAGAAAAACTGTTTTTT
CDR3 protein: CSARQGEKLFF
V gene: TRBV20-1
J gene: TRBJ1-4
clone size: once
D gene: NA

CDR3 DNA: TGTGCCAGCAGTTACTCCGGAGATGGCTACACCTTC
CDR3 protein: CASSYSGDGYTF
V gene: TRBV6-5
J gene: TRBJ1-2
clone size: NA
D gene: NA

CDR3 DNA: TGTGCCAGCTCACCGACAGGGGCTTATGGAAACACCATATATTTT
CDR3 protein: CASSPTGAYGNTIYF
V gene: TRBV18
J gene: TRBJ1-3
clone size: NA
D gene: TRBD1

CDR3 DNA: TGTGCCAGCCAGCGGGAGTATCAAGAGACCCAGTACTTC
CDR3 protein: CASQREYQETQYF
V gene: TRBV2
J gene: TRBJ2-5
clone size: NA
D gene: TRBD2

CDR3 DNA: TGCGCCAGCAGCTTGTCTTCAGGGTCTAACTATGGCTACACCTTC
CDR3 protein: CASSLSSGSNYGYTF
V gene: TRBV5-1
J gene: TRBJ1-2
clone size: NA
D gene: NA

CDR3 DNA: TGTGCCAGCAGCTTAGGAGCCCAGGGGGGGACCCAGTACTTC
CDR3 protein: CASSLGAQGGTQYF
V gene: TRBV7-9
J gene: TRBJ2-5
clone size: NA
D gene: NA